This T cell receptor beta chain was profiled in a study of CD8+ T cells in alopecia areata. Study summary: Treated individuals took tofacitinib by mouth, 5 to 10 mg twice daily. Once tofacitinib had been taken for 6 to 18 months, 6 months off drug followed.

Reverse transcription of extracted RNA yielded cDNA, which provided the sequencing template. The repertoire was sequenced with immunoSEQ multiplex PCR; TCRdb's copy has only in-frame clones and lacks some. The profile covers some 170,000 clones, with about 70% appearing a single time and approximately 10% taken by the ten largest. The CDR3 runs 13 residues. CDR1 and CDR2 from the germline V gene are SQVTM and ANQGSEA. V lost 1 base and J 2 bases, leaving 9 bases between the germline ends. For this clone: Its specificity is not known.

Peripheral blood samples and lesional scalp punch biopsies were obtained from alopecia areata patients. Study conclusions and caveats: Sequencing of scalp samples also captures resident alphabeta T cells of normal skin.

Sequenced material: CD8+ T cells sorted from blood, taken at week 0. The chain carries TRBV29-1 and TRBJ2-7, with TRBD2 as a possible D gene (6 bases). The source is a human donor with alopecia areata. The CDR3: CSVEASGAYEQYF. In DNA form, the CDR3 reads TGCAGCGTTGAAGCGTCGGGGGCCTACGAGCAGTACTTC.